What follows are 29 T cell receptor beta chains derived from one specimen sequenced in a study of blood T cell repertoires in COVID-19 (dated by TCRdb to about 2020). Preparation of the library involved the immunoSEQ multiplex PCR assay. In its TCRdb copy, this immuneACCESS table keeps in-frame sequences only and misses some clones. Where compared with another copy, unresolved V genes explain less than half of these, and the others have no known cause. This sample gives approximately 240,000 clones in total; approximately 84% of them show up just once. The ten largest clones capture around 3% of the sample. Material for sequencing was peripheral blood. The receptors shown here come from a middle-aged man who had recovered from COVID-19.

This chain uses TRBV14 with TRBJ2-1; possibly TRBD2 for D (5 bases). V was clipped by 4 bases and J by 4 bases, with 20 bases between them. The germline V gene encodes CDR1 SGHDN and CDR2 FVKESK. The CDR3 has 17 amino acids. The CDR3 sequence is CASSPLWDSASYNEQFF. CDR3 DNA: TGTGCCAGCAGCCCCCTCTGGGATAGCGCTTCGTACAATGAGCAGTTCTTC.

This sequence joins TRBV6-6 and TRBJ2-3; 7 bases align to TRBD2. V was clipped by 5 bases and J by 2 bases; unmatched bases: 4. CDR3 size: 14 residues. Germline CDR1 reads MNHNY; CDR2 reads SVGAGI (reference sequence). The CDR3 protein is CASSPRGDTDTQYF. The CDR3 DNA is TGTGCCAGCAGTCCCCGGGGGGACACAGATACGCAGTATTTT.

This sequence joins TRBV7-2 and TRBJ2-7, with D tentatively TRBD2 (6 bases). V lost 3 bases and J lost 7, with 7 bases in between. Germline V gene sequence: CDR1 SGHTA, CDR2 FQGNSA. The CDR3 is 11 residues long. The CDR3 DNA is TGTGCCAGCAGCTTTAGCGGAGAGCAGTACTTC. Protein sequence: CASSFSGEQYF. The variable domain in full, with the rest retrieved from reference TRBV7-2 and TRBJ2-7, is GAGVSQSPSNKVTEKGKDVELRCDPISGHTALYWYRQSLGQGLEFLIYFQGNSAPDKSGLPSDRFSAERTGGSVSTLTIQRTQQEDSAVYLCASSFSGEQYFGPGTRLTVT.

The J gene is TRBJ2-2, the V gene TRBV14; the match to TRBD2 covers 13 bases. The J segment lost 7 bases and the V segment lost 4 bases, leaving 6 bases of the junction unmatched. The CDR3 totals 16 residues. The V gene's germline CDR1 is SGHDN and CDR2 FVKESK. CDR3 protein: CASSRGLAGVNGELFF. CDR3 sequence (DNA): TGTGCCAGCAGCCGTGGACTAGCGGGAGTAAACGGGGAGCTGTTTTTT.

The rearrangement joins TRBV7-2 to TRBJ2-2, with D possibly TRBD2 on 6 matching bases. Germline V gene data show CDR1 as SGHTA and CDR2 as FQGNSA. Trimming pared 5 bases from V and 6 bases from J, leaving 19 bases between. This CDR3 has 16 amino acids. The CDR3: CASSRGGAIWAGELFF. CDR3 DNA: TGTGCCAGCAGCCGGGGAGGAGCGATCTGGGCCGGGGAGCTGTTTTTT.

This sequence joins TRBV9 and TRBJ1-3; weak D call: TRBD1 (6 bases). The V end lost 4 bases, the J end lost 1 base, and 9 bases lay between the germline ends. Germline loops: CDR1 SGDLS, CDR2 YYNGEE. The CDR3 has 14 amino acids. The CDR3 sequence is CASSPDSSGNTIYF. CDR3 DNA sequence: TGTGCCAGCAGCCCGGACAGTTCTGGAAACACCATATATTTT.

This clone was counted between two and nine times. This sequence joins TRBV27 and TRBJ1-5, with TRBD1 identical over 7 bases. Germline lookup yields CDR1 MNHEY and CDR2 SMNVEV (reference sequence). The CDR3 spans 15 residues. V dropped 5 bases and J dropped 2; count of bases not matched to a gene: 6. The CDR3 nucleotides read TGTGCCAGCAGTCCCCGGCAGGGGGGCAATCAGCCCCAGCATTTT. Encoded protein: CASSPRQGGNQPQHF.

The chain uses TRBV4-2 and TRBJ1-5, with TRBD1 as a possible D gene (5 bases). This CDR3 has 16 amino acids. Trimming pared 0 bases from V and 0 bases from J, leaving 9 bases between. Germline V gives CDR1 LGHNA, CDR2 YNFKEQ. This chain's CDR3 is CASSQEGVLSNQPQHF. The CDR3 DNA follows: TGTGCCAGCAGCCAAGAAGGGGTTCTTAGCAATCAGCCCCAGCATTTT.

In DNA form, the CDR3 reads TGCGCCAGCGGGCTAGCGGGAGCCTACGAGCAGTACTTC. Amino acid sequence: CASGLAGAYEQYF. The chain has TRBV5-1 and TRBJ2-7; 10 bases match TRBD2. Unmatched junction bases numbered 3, after V lost 7 bases and J lost 2 bases. This CDR3 region has 13 residues. Germline V gene sequence: CDR1 SGHRS, CDR2 YFSETQ.

The rearrangement links TRBV2 to TRBJ2-5, with 7 bases lining up with TRBD1. Germline V gene sequence: CDR1 SNHLY, CDR2 FYNNEI. This CDR3 contains 15 residues. J lost 1 base, V lost 7 bases, and 9 bases had no gene match. CDR3 in amino acids: CASTVDRKFQETQYF. The CDR3 nucleotides are TGTGCCAGCACCGTGGACAGGAAGTTCCAAGAGACCCAGTACTTC.

This chain uses TRBV18 with TRBJ1-2, with no clear D. The CDR3 is 14 residues long. CDR1 is KGHSH, CDR2 LQKENI, per germline. Deletions cut 8 bases from V and 3 bases from J, with 16 bases between. This chain's CDR3 is CASTERATDYGYTF. The CDR3 DNA reads TGTGCCAGCACCGAGAGAGCGACGGACTATGGCTACACCTTC.

The chain carries TRBV7-2 and TRBJ1-2; TRBD1 aligns across 7 bases. Looked up from germline, CDR1 is SGHTA and CDR2 is FQGNSA. The CDR3 has 12 residues. Trimming cost V 4 bases and J 8 bases; bases outside gene matches: 4. Written as DNA, the CDR3 is TGTGCCAGCAGCTCAAACAGGGGCGGCTACACCTTC. It is translated as CASSSNRGGYTF.

A single count supports this clone. The chain joins TRBV5-8 to TRBJ1-5, with D perhaps TRBD1 (5 bases). The germline CDR1 and CDR2 sequences are SGHTS and YDEGEE. Trimming stripped 2 bases from V and 7 bases from J, with 16 bases between. The CDR3 has 15 residues. The CDR3: CASSFTDLNRQPQHF. In DNA form, the CDR3 reads TGTGCCAGCAGCTTCACAGACCTTAACAGGCAGCCCCAGCATTTT.

This clone came up once. This rearrangement joins TRBV5-1 to TRBJ2-1; 13 positions agree with TRBD2. Looked up from germline, CDR1 is SGHRS and CDR2 is YFSETQ. There are 16 residues in the CDR3. V lost 0 bases and J lost 4; bases outside the gene matches: 1. The CDR3 nucleotides read TGCGCCAGCAGCTTGGGGGGACTAGCGGGATACAATGAGCAGTTCTTC. Amino acids: CASSLGGLAGYNEQFF.

This rearrangement joins TRBV6-5 to TRBJ2-5, with D possibly TRBD2 on 5 matching bases. The CDR3 is 14 amino acids. The germline V and J ends were trimmed by 6 bases and 5 bases, with 16 bases remaining between them. Per germline, CDR1 MNHEY and CDR2 SVGAGI. The CDR3 protein is CASSLGRGSETQYF. The CDR3, as DNA: TGTGCCAGCAGCCTAGGCCGTGGGAGCGAGACCCAGTACTTC.

The V call is TRBV27, the J call TRBJ2-1; D might be TRBD2 (5 bases). The CDR3 totals 13 residues. V lost 8 bases and J lost 2, with 10 bases in between. Per germline, CDR1 MNHEY and CDR2 SMNVEV (reference sequence). The CDR3, as DNA: TGTGCCAGCTGGCCCGGGACCTACAATGAGCAGTTCTTC. Translation gives CASWPGTYNEQFF.

This chain uses TRBV28 with TRBJ2-2, with 7 bases lining up with TRBD1. The ends lost 3 bases at V and 0 bases at J; junction bases unmatched: 13. This CDR3 has 19 amino acids. Germline V gene data show CDR1 as MDHEN and CDR2 as SYDVKM. CDR3 region: CASSFLLGQPIANTGELFF. CDR3 bases: TGTGCCAGCAGTTTTTTACTGGGACAGCCGATTGCGAACACCGGGGAGCTGTTTTTT.

The chain is built from TRBV2 and TRBJ1-5, with no clear D. Germline-derived CDR1 and CDR2 are SNHLY and FYNNEI. V lost 2 bases, J lost 7 bases, and 12 bases lay in between. CDR3 length: 14 residues. The CDR3 is CASSEFGRSQPQHF. For the CDR3, the DNA is TGTGCCAGCAGTGAATTTGGAAGGAGCCAGCCCCAGCATTTT. The variable domain in full, with the rest retrieved from reference TRBV2 and TRBJ1-5, is EPEVTQTPSHQVTQMGQEVILRCVPISNHLYFYWYRQILGQKVEFLVSFYNNEISEKSEIFDDQFSVERPDGSNFTLKIRSTKLEDSAMYFCASSEFGRSQPQHFGDGTRLSIL.

The chain carries TRBV30 and TRBJ2-4, with TRBD1 matching over 7 bases. This CDR3 spans 14 amino acids. With V trimmed by 2 bases and J by 8 bases, 9 bases remained unmatched. The germline CDR1 and CDR2 sequences are GTSNPN and SVGIG (reference sequence). In DNA form, the CDR3 reads TGTGCCTGGAGTCATCAGGGGGATCTGGACATTCAGTACTTC. It specifies CAWSHQGDLDIQYF.

The gene calls are TRBV18 and TRBJ1-4; D is undetermined. The CDR3 runs 13 residues. The V and J ends lost 3 bases and 8 bases respectively, with 10 bases between them. Looked up from germline, CDR1 is KGHSH and CDR2 is LQKENI. This CDR3 is CASSPRTWEKLFF. The CDR3 nucleotides read TGTGCCAGCTCACCGCGGACTTGGGAAAAACTGTTTTTT. Full variable domain (remainder filled in from reference TRBV18 and TRBJ1-4): NAGVMQNPRHLVRRRGQEARLRCSPMKGHSHVYWYRQLPEEGLKFMVYLQKENIIDESGMPKERFSAEFPKEGPSILRIQQVVRGDSAAYFCASSPRTWEKLFFGSGTQLSVL.

The chain employs TRBV19 and TRBJ2-1, with D unresolved. The V end lost 7 bases, the J end lost 0 bases, and 13 bases lay between the germline ends. There are 15 residues in the CDR3. The germline gives CDR1 LNHDA, CDR2 SQIVND (reference sequence). CDR3 in amino acids: CASNRDLRSYNEQFF. CDR3 nucleotide sequence: TGTGCCAGTAACCGAGACTTACGCTCCTACAATGAGCAGTTCTTC.

The chain links TRBV27 to TRBJ2-3, with 9 bases identical to TRBD1. The CDR3 length is 16 residues. The V segment lost 7 bases and the J segment 2 bases; nucleotides outside the gene matches: 10. The germline V gene encodes CDR1 MNHEY and CDR2 SMNVEV (reference sequence). The CDR3 DNA is TGTGCCAGCACCCCACTCGGACAGGGGTTCACAGATACGCAGTATTTT. This codes for CASTPLGQGFTDTQYF.

In this sample, this clone turned up once. The chain joins TRBV3-1 (or the pseudogene TRBV3-2) to TRBJ1-2; 9 bases map to TRBD1. This CDR3 has 15 amino acids. With V trimmed by 3 bases and J by 4 bases, 6 bases remained unmatched. The germline V gene has CDR1 LGHDT and CDR2 YNNKEL (reference sequence). The chain's CDR3 is CASSHWDRVSYGYTF. CDR3 in DNA: TGTGCCAGCAGCCATTGGGACAGGGTGTCCTATGGCTACACCTTC.

V is TRBV9 and J is TRBJ2-7; 8 positions match TRBD2. Germline V gene sequence: CDR1 SGDLS, CDR2 YYNGEE. The J segment lost 2 bases and the V segment lost 4 bases, leaving 11 bases of the junction unmatched. The CDR3 extends over 16 amino acids. DNA for the CDR3: TGTGCCAGCAGCCCCCGATCGGCGGGAGGCCCCTACGAGCAGTACTTC. Translation gives CASSPRSAGGPYEQYF.

The chain uses TRBV7-2 and TRBJ2-7; unclear D gene. Trimming shortened V by 2 bases and J by 0 bases, and 11 bases separated the two germline ends. The V gene's germline CDR1 is SGHTA and CDR2 FQGNSA. The CDR3 is made up of 15 amino acids. The CDR3 loop is CASSLYYYSSYEQYF. Written as DNA, the CDR3 is TGTGCCAGCAGCTTATATTACTATAGCTCCTACGAGCAGTACTTC. Based on the CDR3 plus reference TRBV7-2 and TRBJ2-7, the full variable domain is GAGVSQSPSNKVTEKGKDVELRCDPISGHTALYWYRQSLGQGLEFLIYFQGNSAPDKSGLPSDRFSAERTGGSVSTLTIQRTQQEDSAVYLCASSLYYYSSYEQYFGPGTRLTVT.

This clone was seen once. The genes are TRBV2 and TRBJ2-7, with TRBD2 identical over 11 bases. Trimming removed 3 bases from V and 3 bases from J; junction bases left unmatched: 4. This CDR3 is built from 15 residues. Per germline, CDR1 SNHLY and CDR2 FYNNEI. The CDR3 protein is CASSDRGTSGYEQYF. Written as DNA, the CDR3 is TGTGCCAGCAGTGACCGGGGGACTAGCGGCTACGAGCAGTACTTC.

The chain employs TRBV5-1 and TRBJ2-2, with 7 bases aligning to TRBD1. V was pared by 3 bases and J by 1 base, with 3 bases of the junction left unmatched. This CDR3 contains 15 residues. Germline assignment: CDR1 SGHRS and CDR2 YFSETQ. CDR3 sequence (DNA): TGCGCCAGCAGCTCCCGGACAGGGAACACCGGGGAGCTGTTTTTT. The encoded protein is CASSSRTGNTGELFF.

The chain has TRBV5-1 and TRBJ1-1; tentatively, D is TRBD1 (5 bases). The germline V gene has CDR1 SGHRS and CDR2 YFSETQ. The CDR3 sequence is 13 residues long. The V end lost 4 bases, the J end lost 4 bases, and 11 bases lay between the germline ends. This chain's CDR3 is CASSLPGGTEAFF. In DNA form, the CDR3 reads TGCGCCAGCAGCCTACCCGGGGGCACTGAAGCTTTCTTT.

This clone has only one observation. The chain joins TRBV5-1 to TRBJ2-1; 7 bases fit TRBD2. V shed 3 bases and J 2 bases; nucleotides not matched to a gene: 8. This CDR3 region has 16 residues. Looked up from germline, CDR1 is SGHRS and CDR2 is YFSETQ. CDR3: CASSSRGTSAYNEQFF. DNA for the CDR3: TGCGCCAGCAGCTCCCGAGGCACTAGCGCCTACAATGAGCAGTTCTTC.